This T cell receptor (beta chain) was sequenced for a study of blood T cell repertoires in COVID-19. At the level of the study: Sources were T cells, B-cell-depleted T cells, or PBMCs; the material itself was cDNA or gDNA.

TCRdb's copy holds only in-frame clones and misses some; the assay was immunoSEQ multiplex PCR. This sample has about 73,000 clones, with roughly 89% found just once. CDR3 length: 15 residues. The germline CDR1 and CDR2 sequences are LGHDT and YNNKEL (reference sequence). The V end was cut by 4 bases, the J end by 2 bases, with 12 bases between. The sample comprised peripheral blood. The rearrangement joins TRBV3-1 (or the pseudogene TRBV3-2) to TRBJ1-5, with a possible D match to TRBD1 (5 bases). This TCR was recovered from a man older than 75 with acute or convalescent COVID-19. In DNA form, the CDR3 reads TGTGCCAGCAGCCTTACAGGCGGCGGCAATCAGCCCCAGCATTTT. It specifies CASSLTGGGNQPQHF.